Each of the 17 T cell receptor beta chains below was sequenced from the same sample in a study of cytomegalovirus exposure and HLA in healthy donors. Primers included in the PCR were 60 Vbeta and 13 Jbeta primers. Sequencing used immunoSEQ multiplex PCR; TCRdb keeps in-frame clones, though not all of them. Recorded here are 150,000 to 200,000 clones; the top ten clones represent 5.5% to 7.5%. Sequencing was performed on PBMCs. The receptors stem from a man aged 25 to 40 in good health and CMV-seronegative.

The rearrangement joins TRBV18 to TRBJ2-5; 13 positions match TRBD2. Near its end, the DNA agrees better with TRBJ2-7, so the J call may be wrong. The CDR3 is made up of 16 amino acids. Germline CDR1 is KGHSH and CDR2 is LQKENI. This chain's CDR3 is CASSPLGLAGVYEQYF. The CDR3 DNA is TGTGCCAGCTCACCCTTAGGACTAGCGGGAGTCTACGAGCAGTACTTC.

The V gene is TRBV6-5, the J gene TRBJ2-7; TRBD1 might be the D (6 bases). V was clipped by 8 bases and J by 3 bases, with 20 bases between them. Per germline, CDR1 MNHEY and CDR2 SVGAGI. This CDR3 region has 15 residues. CDR3 nucleotide sequence: TGTGCCAGCGATTCCCCTCGGGACACCTACTACGAGCAGTACTTC. It translates to CASDSPRDTYYEQYF.

This sequence joins TRBV2 and TRBJ2-1; 7 bases agree with TRBD2. Looked up from germline, CDR1 is SNHLY and CDR2 is FYNNEI. The CDR3 is 15 residues long. Trimming removed 7 bases from V and 2 bases from J; junction bases left unmatched: 8. The CDR3 nucleotides read TGTGCCAGCATTATGGCTAGCGGAACCTACAATGAGCAGTTCTTC. It translates to CASIMASGTYNEQFF.

The J gene is TRBJ1-5, the V gene TRBV6-6; possible D gene TRBD1, 5 bases. This CDR3 contains 16 residues. Trimming removed 2 bases at V and 3 bases at J, with 14 bases between. Per germline, CDR1 MNHNY and CDR2 SVGAGI (reference sequence). The CDR3 DNA follows: TGTGCCAGCAGTTACGGTTGGGCAGGGAACAATCAGCCCCAGCATTTT. The encoded protein is CASSYGWAGNNQPQHF.

This rearrangement joins TRBV2 to TRBJ1-2; 7 bases are shared with TRBD1. The CDR3 runs 14 residues. V trimming: 2 bases; J trimming: 7 bases; junction bases outside the gene matches: 7. Germline V gene lookup returns CDR1 SNHLY and CDR2 FYNNEI. CDR3 DNA sequence: TGTGCCAGCAGTGAAATCGAGGGGGCCGGTGGCTACACCTTC. This gives the protein CASSEIEGAGGYTF.

The V gene is TRBV9, the J gene TRBJ2-7; a possible D gene is TRBD2 (5 bases). V dropped 0 bases and J dropped 4 bases, with 11 bases sitting between them. The germline V gene encodes CDR1 SGDLS and CDR2 YYNGEE. This CDR3 has 14 amino acids. For the CDR3, the DNA is TGTGCCAGCAGCGTAGTGGACGGGGTATACGAGCAGTACTTC. It encodes CASSVVDGVYEQYF. Full variable domain (missing parts from reference TRBV9 and TRBJ2-7): DSGVTQTPKHLITATGQRVTLRCSPRSGDLSVYWYQQSLDQGLQFLIQYYNGEERAKGNILERFSAQQFPDLHSELNLSSLELGDSALYFCASSVVDGVYEQYFGPGTRLTVT.

The chain links TRBV10-2 to TRBJ1-2, with D possibly being TRBD1 (5 bases). Germline CDR1 and CDR2: WSHSY and SAAADI. Deletions cut 7 bases from V and 3 bases from J, with 15 bases between. CDR3 length: 14 residues. CDR3 loop: CASTQARGDYGYTF. CDR3 nucleotides: TGCGCCAGCACTCAAGCCCGGGGGGACTATGGCTACACCTTC.

The chain combines TRBV2 with TRBJ2-1, with 8 bases that match TRBD2. CDR1 and CDR2 (germline): SNHLY, FYNNEI. Trimming at V came to 6 bases and at J to 7 bases, leaving 11 bases not matched to a gene. The CDR3 has 15 residues. The CDR3 nucleotides read TGTGCCAGCAGGAAGCTGACTAGCGCTGGGAATGAGCAGTTCTTC. Translation gives CASRKLTSAGNEQFF. The full variable domain, completed using reference TRBV2 and TRBJ2-1, is EPEVTQTPSHQVTQMGQEVILRCVPISNHLYFYWYRQILGQKVEFLVSFYNNEISEKSEIFDDQFSVERPDGSNFTLKIRSTKLEDSAMYFCASRKLTSAGNEQFFGPGTRLTVL.

The rearrangement joins TRBV7-9 to TRBJ2-7; tentative D call: TRBD2 (6 bases). Trimming left V 5 bases short and J 0 bases short, with 17 bases between. There are 16 residues in the CDR3. Germline lookup yields CDR1 SEHNR and CDR2 FQNEAQ (reference sequence). As DNA, the CDR3 is TGTGCCAGCAGCATGGCCCGGGAGTACAGCTCCTACGAGCAGTACTTC. It translates to CASSMAREYSSYEQYF.

The rearrangement uses TRBV30 and TRBJ2-1, with D hard to call. Germline lookup yields CDR1 GTSNPN and CDR2 SVGIG (reference sequence). The CDR3 has 11 residues. V gave up 3 bases and J gave up 4 bases, with 4 bases separating them. The chain's CDR3 is CAWRHYNEQFF. CDR3 DNA sequence: TGTGCCTGGAGACATTACAATGAGCAGTTCTTC. The full variable domain, completed using reference TRBV30 and TRBJ2-1, is SQTIHQWPATLVQPVGSPLSLECTVEGTSNPNLYWYRQAAGRGLQLLFYSVGIGQISSEVPQNLSASRPQDRQFILSSKKLLLSDSGFYLCAWRHYNEQFFGPGTRLTVL.

This sequence joins TRBV10-3 and TRBJ1-1; no definite D call. V was pared by 1 base and J by 3 bases, with 12 bases between. The germline V gene encodes CDR1 ENHRY and CDR2 SYGVKD. The CDR3 totals 15 residues. The CDR3 loop is CAISELVGSYTEAFF. Written as DNA, the CDR3 is TGTGCCATCAGTGAGTTGGTTGGCAGTTACACTGAAGCTTTCTTT.

The V gene is TRBV14, the J gene TRBJ1-6; D remains unclear. Germline-derived CDR1 and CDR2 are SGHDN and FVKESK. CDR3 size: 19 residues. V lost 2 bases to trimming and J lost 6 bases, with 23 bases between them. The chain's CDR3 is CASSQRERESFRGNSPLHF. CDR3 coding DNA: TGTGCCAGCAGCCAACGGGAAAGAGAGTCCTTTCGGGGTAATTCACCCCTCCACTTT.

The chain has TRBV7-9 and TRBJ2-7; 9 bases fit TRBD2. The CDR3 sequence is 18 residues long. Germline CDR1 SEHNR, CDR2 FQNEAQ (reference sequence). V was clipped by 4 bases and J by 0 bases; unmatched bases: 13. The CDR3 spells CASSSGSGGSLSSYEQYF. The CDR3 nucleotides read TGTGCCAGCAGCTCAGGAAGCGGGGGGTCCCTAAGCTCCTACGAGCAGTACTTC.

The rearrangement links TRBV6-6 to TRBJ2-1, with a weak D call TRBD2 (6 bases). The ends were cut back, 7 bases at V and 3 bases at J, with 10 bases in the middle. This CDR3 spans 13 amino acids. From germline, CDR1 is MNHNY and CDR2 SVGAGI (reference sequence). CDR3 residues: CASTPSDYNEQFF. The CDR3 DNA reads as TGTGCCAGCACTCCTAGCGACTACAATGAGCAGTTCTTC.

V and J are TRBV29-1 and TRBJ2-3; 8 nucleotides line up with TRBD2. J gave up 5 bases and V 8 bases, and 12 bases lay outside the gene matches. CDR3 length: 14 amino acids. Germline V gives CDR1 SQVTM, CDR2 ANQGSEA. The CDR3 coding sequence is TGCAGCACCGTAGCGGGATCCGCGGGAGATACGCAGTATTTT. Translated, it gives CSTVAGSAGDTQYF.

The J gene is TRBJ1-2, the V gene TRBV5-6; 7 bases map to TRBD1. This CDR3 region has 14 residues. CDR1 SGHDT and CDR2 YYEEEE come from the germline V gene. J was trimmed by 4 bases and V by 0 bases; bases with no gene match: 3. The CDR3 reads CASSLDGTAYGYTF. Written as DNA, the CDR3 is TGTGCCAGCAGCTTGGACGGGACAGCCTATGGCTACACCTTC.

The chain has TRBV27 and TRBJ1-6; 9 bases align to TRBD1. CDR3 length: 16 amino acids. J gave up 9 bases and V 1 base, and 7 bases lay outside the gene matches. Germline assignment: CDR1 MNHEY and CDR2 SMNVEV (reference sequence). The CDR3 DNA reads TGTGCCAGCAGTTTATACACAGGGGGCAGTTTTTCACCCCTCCACTTT. Residues: CASSLYTGGSFSPLHF.